The count of the clone carrying this T cell receptor beta chain is one. Its cognate antigen is unknown. The data derive from a study of CD8+CD57+ T cells in acquired aplastic anemia. For the study at large: Sorted CD4+ plus CD8+ cells gave DNA averaging roughly 3.5 ug.

Template material for TCR beta VDJ and CDR3 profiling consisted of genomic DNA. TCRdb re-derived calls from the reads in MiXCR, one entry per CDR3 protein. The sample has hundreds of thousands of distinct CDR3 sequences, about two thirds seen once. Study conclusions and caveats: Overlap between patients and controls comprised some 31 CD8+ CDR3 sequences.

The CDR3 totals 18 residues. CDR1 is PRHDT, CDR2 FYEKMQ, per germline (reference sequence). Unmatched junction bases numbered 21, after V lost 10 bases and J lost 5 bases. This clonotype originated in a human donor in good health, serving as a control. The sequenced material came from sorted CD4+, CD8+, or CD8+CD57+ T cells (not recorded which) from PBMCs. This chain connects TRBV13 to TRBJ2-5; TRBD2 matches 11 bases. CDR3 sequence reads: CATSDARMTSGAAETQYF. The CDR3 DNA follows: TGTGCCACCAGTGATGCGAGAATGACTAGCGGGGCGGCTGAGACCCAGTACTTC.